The 29 T cell receptor beta chains listed next were all sequenced from one sample in a study of T-cell memory formation after mild COVID-19. A single record per CDR3 protein comes from TCRdb applying MiXCR to the 5' RACE reads. The table has 150,000 to 200,000 distinct CDR3 sequences, 15% to 20% seen once. The sample was PBMCs or a T cell subset sorted from them (not recorded which). The receptors come from an adult woman who had mild COVID-19 (a few samples of this study predate the infection). Cell type and time point are not known.

The chain has TRBV4-1 and TRBJ2-1; 8 positions agree with TRBD2. The V segment lost 0 bases and the J segment 13 bases; nucleotides outside the gene matches: 5. Germline V CDR1 and CDR2: MGHRA, YSYEKL. CDR3 length equals 13 residues. CDR3 DNA: TGCGCCAGCAGCCAAGAGAAAGGGACTAGTCAGTTCTTC. Encoded protein: CASSQEKGTSQFF.

This clonotype was seen more than once but under ten times. The CDR3 spells CASSTYSSTVGEQFF. The CDR3 nucleotides read TGTGCCAGCAGCACCTACTCGAGCACCGTAGGTGAGCAGTTCTTC. The rearrangement links TRBV7-6 to TRBJ2-1, with no clear D. This CDR3 spans 15 amino acids. Looked up from germline, CDR1 is SGHVS and CDR2 is FNYEAQ. The V end lost 5 bases, the J end lost 9 bases, and 20 bases lay between the germline ends.

This clonotype was picked up many times. The chain combines TRBV20-1 with TRBJ2-2, with a possible D match to TRBD1 (6 bases). V was shortened by 4 bases and J by 1 base, with 7 bases between the two germline ends. Germline V CDR1 and CDR2: DFQATT, SNEGSKA (reference sequence). The CDR3 is 13 residues long. The CDR3 region has the DNA TGCAGTGCTAAGGGGGAGAACACCGGGGAGCTGTTTTTT. It yields the protein CSAKGENTGELFF.

Only a few counts were recorded for this clonotype. The chain has TRBV12-3 or TRBV12-4 and TRBJ2-3; D unclear. The CDR3 has 19 residues. The V and J ends lost 6 bases and 0 bases respectively, with 25 bases between them. CDR3 loop: CASSPGFGSSLSSTDTQYF. The DNA of the CDR3 is TGTGCCAGCAGCCCTGGATTCGGCTCCTCTCTTTCTAGCACAGATACGCAGTATTTT.

V gene TRBV5-1 combines with J gene TRBJ2-3, with 8 bases fitting TRBD1. The length of the CDR3 is 19 residues. Germline assignment: CDR1 SGHRS and CDR2 YFSETQ. Trimming at V came to 4 bases and at J to 1 base, leaving 17 bases not matched to a gene. The CDR3 here is CASSTRVPGQVRGTDTQYF. CDR3 nucleotides: TGCGCCAGCAGCACCCGTGTCCCGGGACAGGTGCGGGGCACAGATACGCAGTATTTT. Full variable domain (missing parts from reference TRBV5-1 and TRBJ2-3): KAGVTQTPRYLIKTRGQQVTLSCSPISGHRSVSWYQQTPGQGLQFLFEYFSETQRNKGNFPGRFSGRQFSNSRSEMNVSTLELGDSALYLCASSTRVPGQVRGTDTQYFGPGTRLTVL.

This clonotype was found many times. The V and J genes are TRBV9 and TRBJ2-7; the D gene is possibly TRBD2 (5 bases). Per germline, CDR1 SGDLS and CDR2 YYNGEE. The V end was cut by 2 bases, the J end by 3 bases, with 12 bases between. This CDR3 is 14 amino acids long. The CDR3 sequence is CASSVGPSSYEQYF. DNA for the CDR3: TGTGCCAGCAGCGTCGGCCCTAGCAGCTACGAGCAGTACTTC. Looking up the rest from reference TRBV9 and TRBJ2-7 gives the full variable domain: DSGVTQTPKHLITATGQRVTLRCSPRSGDLSVYWYQQSLDQGLQFLIQYYNGEERAKGNILERFSAQQFPDLHSELNLSSLELGDSALYFCASSVGPSSYEQYFGPGTRLTVT.

This clonotype was counted between two and nine times. The chain has TRBV2 and TRBJ2-7, with D unclear. This CDR3 has 14 residues. V lost 2 bases, J lost 6 bases, and 14 bases lay in between. Germline assignment: CDR1 SNHLY and CDR2 FYNNEI. CDR3 amino acids: CASSERAGGSEQYF. In DNA, the CDR3 is TGTGCCAGCAGTGAAAGGGCAGGTGGATCCGAGCAGTACTTC.

On this clonotype: Mismatch with germline at one junction end may stem from a read error. V is TRBV25-1 and J is TRBJ2-2; 8 bases match TRBD2. The CDR3 sequence is 17 residues long. CDR1 and CDR2 from the germline V gene are MGHDK and SYGVNS. CDR3: CASSEYKRGTNTVELFF. The CDR3 DNA reads TGTGCCAGCAGTGAATATAAGCGGGGGACGAACACCGTGGAGCTGTTTTTT.

This clonotype was observed a handful of times. The chain joins TRBV24-1 to TRBJ2-3, with D possibly TRBD1 on 6 matching bases. The V gene's germline CDR1 is KGHDR and CDR2 SFDVKD. Trimming took 3 bases from V and 1 from J, leaving 13 bases between them. The CDR3 totals 16 residues. The chain's CDR3 is CATSDAGRGGTDTQYF. CDR3 nucleotides: TGTGCCACCAGTGATGCAGGCAGGGGTGGCACAGATACGCAGTATTTT.

This clonotype came up many times. This chain uses TRBV5-5 with TRBJ2-5; D uncertain. Trimming stripped 4 bases from V and 2 bases from J, with 9 bases between. The CDR3 has 13 residues. Germline V CDR1 and CDR2: SGHKS, YYEKEE (reference sequence). This chain's CDR3 is CASSPLGQETQYF. DNA for the CDR3: TGTGCCAGCAGCCCATTAGGACAAGAGACCCAGTACTTC.

This clonotype was counted many times. V usage is TRBV7-9 and J usage is TRBJ2-2; no reliable D call. The germline V gene has CDR1 SEHNR and CDR2 FQNEAQ (reference sequence). This CDR3 is 14 amino acids long. Trimming stripped 1 base from V and 4 bases from J, with 7 bases between. CDR3 nucleotide sequence: TGTGCCAGCAGCTTAGAACTGGTCACCGGGGAGCTGTTTTTT. As protein: CASSLELVTGELFF. The variable domain in full, completed from reference TRBV7-9 and TRBJ2-2, reads DTGVSQNPRHKITKRGQNVTFRCDPISEHNRLYWYRQTLGQGPEFLTYFQNEAQLEKSRLLSDRFSAERPKGSFSTLEIQRTEQGDSAMYLCASSLELVTGELFFGEGSRLTVL.

This clonotype was observed a few times. The rearrangement joins TRBV6-2 or TRBV6-3 to TRBJ1-1, with TRBD1 as a possible D gene (5 bases). Trimming left V 7 bases short and J 1 base short, with 16 bases between. The germline gives CDR1 MNHEY, CDR2 SVGEGT. The CDR3 totals 15 residues. CDR3: CASNRPGPANTEAFF. CDR3 in DNA: TGTGCCAGCAATAGACCGGGGCCCGCGAACACTGAAGCTTTCTTT.

This clonotype was observed a single time. As DNA, the CDR3 is TGTGCCAGCAGACCACAACCAGCGGGAGGGACAGATACGCAGTATTTT. Amino acid sequence: CASRPQPAGGTDTQYF. The chain links TRBV11-3 to TRBJ2-3, with 10 nucleotides matching TRBD2. The germline gives CDR1 SGHNT, CDR2 YENEEA. The length of the CDR3 is 16 residues. V shed 6 bases, J shed 3 bases, and the junction held 9 bases outside the gene matches.

This sequence joins TRBV29-1 and TRBJ2-1; 8 bases match TRBD1. The ends lost 6 bases at V and 3 bases at J; junction bases unmatched: 7. The CDR3 runs to 14 residues. Germline CDR1 reads SQVTM; CDR2 reads ANQGSEA. DNA of the CDR3: TGCAGCGTCCCAGGACAGGGAAGCTACAATGAGCAGTTCTTC. This translates into CSVPGQGSYNEQFF.

This clonotype was counted between two and nine times. V is TRBV6-1 and J is TRBJ1-1; unclear D gene. The CDR3 has 12 residues. V lost 7 bases to trimming and J lost 5 bases, with 11 bases between them. CDR1 and CDR2 from the germline V gene are MNHNS and SASEGT. CDR3 sequence reads: CASTRAWTEAFF. CDR3 sequence (DNA): TGTGCCAGCACCCGAGCGTGGACTGAAGCTTTCTTT.

The chain couples TRBV7-6 to TRBJ2-7; D is ambiguous. The germline gives CDR1 SGHVS, CDR2 FNYEAQ. The CDR3 extends over 14 amino acids. Trimming cost V 1 base and J 1 base, with 8 bases left between them. Here the CDR3 DNA reads TGTGCCAGCAGCTTAGAGGCGAGGTCCTACGAGCAGTACTTC. It codes for CASSLEARSYEQYF.

This chain links TRBV12-3 or TRBV12-4 with TRBJ2-1; D call uncertain. V lost 5 bases to trimming and J lost 7 bases, with 9 bases between them. This CDR3 is 12 amino acids long. Here the CDR3 DNA reads TGTGCCAGCAGTACAAAGGATAATGAGCAGTTCTTC. As protein: CASSTKDNEQFF.

There are a few counts of this clonotype. The rearrangement joins TRBV9 to TRBJ2-3; a possible D gene is TRBD2 (6 bases). Trimming took 3 bases from V and 8 from J, leaving 10 bases between them. This CDR3 has 12 residues. Germline loops: CDR1 SGDLS, CDR2 YYNGEE. The CDR3 DNA reads as TGTGCCAGCAGCGAAATGACTAGTACGCAGTATTTT. This codes for CASSEMTSTQYF.

The chain couples TRBV5-6 to TRBJ2-7; 10 bases are a match to TRBD2. Germline V gives CDR1 SGHDT, CDR2 YYEEEE. The CDR3 runs 18 residues. V trimming: 4 bases; J trimming: 2 bases; junction bases outside the gene matches: 15. This chain's CDR3 is CASSGAVAGGPLTYEQYF. DNA of the CDR3: TGTGCCAGCAGCGGGGCGGTAGCGGGGGGACCCCTAACCTACGAGCAGTACTTC.

This clonotype was recorded many times. The rearrangement links TRBV5-1 to TRBJ2-1, with 11 bases that match TRBD2. Unmatched junction bases numbered 4, after V lost 8 bases and J lost 0 bases. The CDR3 spans 15 residues. Germline loops: CDR1 SGHRS, CDR2 YFSETQ. The CDR3 spells CASYSGGDSYNEQFF. CDR3 sequence (DNA): TGCGCCAGTTATAGCGGGGGGGACTCCTACAATGAGCAGTTCTTC.

V is TRBV5-6 and J is TRBJ2-6; D remains ambiguous. Looked up from germline, CDR1 is SGHDT and CDR2 is YYEEEE. Deletions cut 9 bases from V and 0 bases from J, with 7 bases between. This CDR3 contains 13 residues. The CDR3: CATFNSGANVLTF. Here the CDR3 DNA reads TGTGCCACCTTTAACTCTGGGGCCAACGTCCTGACTTTC.

The CDR3 DNA follows: TGCGCCAGCAGTCAGACCCACGGGTCAGGAAACACCATATATTTT. This encodes CASSQTHGSGNTIYF. The V and J genes are TRBV5-1 and TRBJ1-3; D gene ambiguous. Between the trimmed V and J ends, which lost 5 bases and 4 bases, there was a span of 16 bases. CDR1 and CDR2 from the germline V gene are SGHRS and YFSETQ. There are 15 residues in the CDR3.

V is TRBV5-4 and J is TRBJ1-6, with D hard to call. V was trimmed by 0 bases and J by 14 bases, leaving 9 bases between them. Germline V CDR1 and CDR2: SGHNT, YYREEE (reference sequence). This CDR3 has 12 amino acids. The CDR3 sequence is CASSLDGFSLHF. The CDR3 nucleotides are TGTGCCAGCAGCTTGGATGGCTTCTCCCTCCACTTT.

This rearrangement joins TRBV5-4 to TRBJ2-2; possibly TRBD1 for D (6 bases). The germline V gene has CDR1 SGHNT and CDR2 YYREEE (reference sequence). V gave up 4 bases and J gave up 5 bases, with 9 bases separating them. The CDR3 spans 13 residues. DNA of the CDR3: TGTGCCAGCAGCCTCGGACAGACCGGGGAGCTGTTTTTT. Residues: CASSLGQTGELFF.

Only a few counts were recorded for this clonotype. The V and J genes are TRBV24-1 and TRBJ2-1; D call uncertain. Germline V gene data show CDR1 as KGHDR and CDR2 as SFDVKD. The CDR3 extends over 13 amino acids. Trimming shortened V by 5 bases and J by 8 bases, and 12 bases separated the two germline ends. The CDR3 DNA follows: TGTGCCACCAGTGGGATAGGTCCCCATGAGCAGTTCTTC. This sequence encodes CATSGIGPHEQFF.

There are a few counts of this clonotype. In nucleotides, the CDR3 is TGCAGCGTGAACAGGGACACAGATACGCAGTATTTT. Translated, it gives CSVNRDTDTQYF. The rearrangement links TRBV29-1 to TRBJ2-3; D is perhaps TRBD1 (6 bases). This CDR3 contains 12 residues. Germline V gives CDR1 SQVTM, CDR2 ANQGSEA. Trimming took off 6 bases at V and 2 bases at J, with 9 bases between the two ends.

This chain connects TRBV7-2 to TRBJ2-2; TRBD2 is a possible D gene (6 bases). Germline V gives CDR1 SGHTA, CDR2 FQGNSA. Trimming took 5 bases from V and 1 from J, leaving 11 bases between them. The CDR3 totals 15 residues. In DNA form, the CDR3 reads TGTGCCAGCAGCGCCCGGGGAGGGAACACCGGGGAGCTGTTTTTT. Amino acid sequence: CASSARGGNTGELFF.

This clonotype was picked up a small number of times. V gene TRBV7-2 combines with J gene TRBJ2-5, with D perhaps TRBD2 (6 bases). The CDR3 spans 15 residues. CDR1 and CDR2 from the germline V gene are SGHTA and FQGNSA. V was clipped by 2 bases and J by 7 bases, with 17 bases between them. In DNA, the CDR3 is TGTGCCAGCAGCTTAAACGCGGGAAGTGGGGGGACCCAGTACTTC. Its translation: CASSLNAGSGGTQYF.

The rearrangement joins TRBV6-5 to TRBJ2-3; D is perhaps TRBD1 or TRBD2 (5 bases each). V shed 6 bases and J shed 0 bases, with 19 bases lying between them. Germline CDR1 MNHEY, CDR2 SVGAGI. The CDR3 totals 17 residues. The CDR3 DNA is TGTGCCAGCAGCTACGGCCAAACCGGGACCAGCACAGATACGCAGTATTTT. Translated: CASSYGQTGTSTDTQYF.